This T cell receptor beta chain is drawn from a study of human thymus T cells. Findings of the study overall: Gene usage for V and J segments appeared biased in thymic and blood repertoires.

On this clone itself: As yet, its antigen is unknown.

Some clones are missing from TCRdb's copy, which holds only in-frame ones; the method was immunoSEQ multiplex PCR. The table includes about 60,000 clones, 94% detected once. Those donating were healthy Finnish infants in corrective surgery for congenital heart defects. Half of the eight donors gave about 0.5-1 mL blood during surgery. All available leukocytes, rather than a set cell count, yielded the blood DNA. CDR1 is MNHNY, CDR2 SVGAGI, per germline (reference sequence). The CDR3 has 16 amino acids. The V gene lost 0 bases and the J gene lost 3 bases, with 12 bases spanning the gap. The sequenced material came from blood. V and J are TRBV6-6 and TRBJ2-1, with TRBD2 as a possible D gene (6 bases). The TCR sequence derives from a boy younger than two with a congenital heart defect but otherwise immunologically healthy. The CDR3 region is CASSYSSGPNYNEQFF. The DNA for the CDR3 is TGTGCCAGCAGTTACTCTAGCGGCCCAAACTACAATGAGCAGTTCTTC.